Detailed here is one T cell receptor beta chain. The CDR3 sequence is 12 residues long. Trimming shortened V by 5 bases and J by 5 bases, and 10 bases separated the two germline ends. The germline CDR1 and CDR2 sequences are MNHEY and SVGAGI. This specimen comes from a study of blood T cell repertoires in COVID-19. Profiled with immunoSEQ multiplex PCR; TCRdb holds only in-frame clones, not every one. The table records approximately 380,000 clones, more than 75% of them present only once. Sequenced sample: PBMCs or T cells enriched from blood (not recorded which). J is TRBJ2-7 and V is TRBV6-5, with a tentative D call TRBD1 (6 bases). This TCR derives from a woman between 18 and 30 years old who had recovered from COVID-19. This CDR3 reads CASSHQGNEQYF. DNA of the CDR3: TGTGCCAGCAGTCACCAGGGGAACGAGCAGTACTTC.